The 11 T cell receptor beta chains listed next were all sequenced from one sample in a study of cytomegalovirus exposure and HLA in healthy donors. The PCR contained 60 Vbeta and 13 Jbeta primers. Sequenced by immunoSEQ multiplex PCR; TCRdb stores in-frame clones only, minus some. Of 180,000 or so clones in the sample, around 75% were seen once. Sequenced material: PBMCs. The receptors shown here come from a woman aged 40 to 50 in good health and CMV-seropositive.

This chain joins TRBV18 and TRBJ2-7; 8 bases map to TRBD1. The V segment lost 4 bases and the J segment 3 bases; nucleotides outside the gene matches: 14. There are 17 residues in the CDR3. Germline CDR1 reads KGHSH; CDR2 reads LQKENI. DNA for the CDR3: TGTGCCAGCTCACAAAAAGTCGGGACAGGCACCTTCTACGAGCAGTACTTC. Protein product: CASSQKVGTGTFYEQYF.

The chain employs TRBV7-2 and TRBJ2-3; possibly TRBD2 for D (6 bases). Germline CDR1 SGHTA, CDR2 FQGNSA. The CDR3 is 15 residues long. Trimming shortened V by 3 bases and J by 2 bases, and 12 bases separated the two germline ends. For the CDR3, the DNA is TGTGCCAGCAGCTTTAGGGACTCCCACACAGATACGCAGTATTTT. It codes for CASSFRDSHTDTQYF.

CDR3 region: CASSSGQNNLREQYF. CDR3 DNA sequence: TGTGCCAGCAGCTCGGGACAGAATAACCTTCGGGAGCAGTACTTC. The chain is built from TRBV7-9 and TRBJ2-7; 7 nucleotides line up with TRBD1. This CDR3 spans 15 amino acids. Per germline, CDR1 SEHNR and CDR2 FQNEAQ (reference sequence). J lost 7 bases, V lost 4 bases, and 13 bases had no gene match.

The chain links TRBV28 to TRBJ2-5; TRBD2 might be the D (6 bases). V was shortened by 2 bases and J by 7 bases, with 17 bases between the two germline ends. Germline CDR1 is MDHEN and CDR2 is SYDVKM. The CDR3 loop spans 15 amino acids. The DNA for the CDR3 is TGTGCCAGCAGTTTAGGGGGAGGATTAACGGGGACCCAGTACTTC. It yields the protein CASSLGGGLTGTQYF.

The rearrangement joins TRBV6-5 to TRBJ2-1; a weak D match, TRBD2 (6 bases). In germline, CDR1 is MNHEY, CDR2 SVGAGI. CDR3 length: 14 residues. Trimming took off 7 bases at V and 6 bases at J, with 16 bases between the two ends. The CDR3 sequence: CASTGGLGGNEQFF. CDR3 coding DNA: TGTGCCAGCACTGGGGGGTTGGGGGGCAATGAGCAGTTCTTC.

The chain joins TRBV7-2 to TRBJ2-3; tentative D call: TRBD2 (7 bases). This CDR3 spans 16 amino acids. Trimming left V 3 bases short and J 6 bases short, with 19 bases between. Germline-derived CDR1 and CDR2 are SGHTA and FQGNSA. CDR3 sequence: CASSFDPGGARDTQYF. CDR3 bases: TGTGCCAGCAGCTTCGACCCTGGGGGGGCTAGGGATACGCAGTATTTT.

The CDR3, as DNA: TGTGCCAGCACCCGCTGGTCTGGGCCGGAGACCCAGTACTTC. It specifies CASTRWSGPETQYF. The chain combines TRBV2 with TRBJ2-5; no clear D gene. In germline, CDR1 is SNHLY, CDR2 FYNNEI. V dropped 7 bases and J dropped 5 bases, with 17 bases sitting between them. The CDR3 is 14 amino acids.

This clone was found a few times. The chain joins TRBV6-5 to TRBJ1-3; perhaps TRBD1 as D (5 bases). This CDR3 region has 14 residues. CDR1 and CDR2 (germline): MNHEY, SVGAGI. V was shortened by 6 bases and J by 3 bases, with 12 bases between the two germline ends. The CDR3 DNA sequence: TGTGCCAGCAGAGGCTTCAGGGATGGAAACACCATATATTTT. Amino acids: CASRGFRDGNTIYF.

The chain couples TRBV30 to TRBJ2-1; 8 nucleotides align to TRBD2. The V gene end was trimmed by 7 bases and the J gene end by 8 bases; junction bases not matched to a gene: 19. Per the germline V gene, CDR1 is GTSNPN and CDR2 is SVGIG (reference sequence). This CDR3 has 16 amino acids. The CDR3 spells CALLRGVAGPVDEQFF. DNA for the CDR3: TGTGCCTTGCTGCGCGGGGTAGCGGGACCCGTTGATGAGCAGTTCTTC.

V is TRBV7-3 and J is TRBJ2-7; 8 nucleotides agree with TRBD2. Germline-derived CDR1 and CDR2 are SGHTA and FQGTGA. This CDR3 has 15 residues. The junction had 9 bases not matched to a gene; V was cut back by 5 bases and J by 3 bases. The chain's CDR3 is CASSPGLGDRYEQYF. The CDR3 nucleotides read TGTGCCAGCAGCCCGGGACTAGGGGACCGCTACGAGCAGTACTTC.

This chain joins TRBV30 and TRBJ1-4; TRBD1 might be the D (5 bases). Germline V lookup: CDR1 GTSNPN, CDR2 SVGIG (reference sequence). The CDR3 spans 15 residues. V was shortened by 3 bases and J by 0 bases, with 11 bases between the two germline ends. CDR3 region: CAWRTGQATNEKLFF. DNA for the CDR3: TGTGCCTGGAGAACCGGACAAGCAACTAATGAAAAACTGTTTTTT.